These T cell receptor beta chains were read from a single sample in a study of shared clonotypes between healthy human individuals. Profiled with immunoSEQ multiplex PCR; TCRdb holds only in-frame clones, not every one. Here the sample spans more than 2,000,000 clones, over 85% being singletons. Material: naive CD4+ T cells from PBMCs. The receptors were sampled from a man aged 18-30 years in good health. Some clones in this sample may be carry-over from other donors' samples. Both conserved end residues are part of each CDR3. A D gene is named only where the DNA matches it firmly. Expanded clones are given a class, and other clones once, few, many or no size at all.

>TRBV4-1|NA|TRBJ2-1|TRBD2
CASSPPGLARSGEQFF
TGCGCCAGCAGCCCGCCGGGACTAGCTAGGTCTGGTGAGCAGTTCTTC
>TRBV15|NA|TRBJ2-2|NA
CATSRYGRNTGELFF
TGTGCCACCAGCAGATATGGGCGGAACACCGGGGAGCTGTTTTTT
>TRBV4-1|NA|TRBJ2-3|TRBD2
CASSRPGLYTDTQYF
TGCGCCAGCAGCCGACCGGGACTATACACAGATACGCAGTATTTT
>TRBV5-6|NA|TRBJ2-7|TRBD1
CASSLAEGTGSEQYF
TGTGCCAGCAGCTTGGCCGAAGGGACAGGGAGTGAGCAGTACTTC
>TRBV7-3|once|TRBJ2-1|NA
CASSFHEGTEQFF
TGTGCCAGCAGCTTCCATGAGGGAACTGAGCAGTTCTTC
>TRBV28|NA|TRBJ2-7|NA
CASSPATAEQYF
TGTGCCAGCAGTCCGGCGACTGCCGAGCAGTACTTC
>TRBV7-9|NA|TRBJ2-5|TRBD1
CASSPRQGETQYF
TGTGCCAGCAGCCCCAGACAGGGGGAGACCCAGTACTTC
>TRBV5-1|NA|TRBJ2-2|NA
CASNIGNTGELFF
TGCGCCAGCAACATCGGGAACACCGGGGAGCTGTTTTTT
>TRBV25-1|NA|TRBJ1-1|NA
CASSEFAGMNTEAFF
TGTGCCAGCAGTGAATTCGCGGGCATGAACACTGAAGCTTTCTTT
>TRBV19|NA|TRBJ2-2|NA
CASMRGGLAGELFF
TGTGCCAGTATGAGGGGAGGTTTGGCCGGGGAGCTGTTTTTT
>TRBV20-1|NA|TRBJ1-5|NA
CSALREEPQHF
TGCAGTGCTTTAAGGGAGGAGCCCCAGCATTTT
>TRBV7-3|NA|TRBJ2-3|NA
CASSLGLTTDTQYF
TGTGCCAGCAGCTTAGGGCTTACCACAGATACGCAGTATTTT
>TRBV10-1|NA|TRBJ2-1|NA
CASADSEGFAEQFF
TGCGCCAGCGCGGACAGCGAGGGCTTTGCTGAGCAGTTCTTC
>TRBV5-1|NA|TRBJ1-3|NA
CASSPGRGASSGNTIYF
TGCGCCAGCAGCCCCGGTAGGGGGGCTAGCTCTGGAAACACCATATATTTT
>TRBV4-1|NA|TRBJ2-1|TRBD2
CASSPISPSGNNEQFF
TGCGCCAGCAGCCCGATAAGCCCTAGCGGGAACAATGAGCAGTTCTTC
>TRBV30|NA|TRBJ2-7|TRBD2
CAWTEAAGGFEQYF
TGTGCCTGGACCGAGGCAGCGGGAGGGTTCGAGCAGTACTTC
>TRBV10-3|NA|TRBJ2-5|TRBD1
CASGTGGETQYF
TGTGCCTCCGGGACAGGAGGGGAGACCCAGTACTTC
>TRBV5-5|NA|TRBJ2-1|TRBD2
CASSPGLAGGLSYNEQFF
TGTGCCAGCAGCCCGGGACTAGCGGGAGGCCTGTCCTACAATGAGCAGTTCTTC
>TRBV7-2|NA|TRBJ2-1|TRBD1
CASSLTGTGGFGAMEQFF
TGTGCCAGCAGCTTAACCGGGACAGGGGGCTTCGGAGCGATGGAGCAGTTCTTC
>TRBV7-3|NA|TRBJ1-2|NA
CASSLNPGEEYGYTF
TGTGCCAGCAGCCTAAACCCCGGGGAGGAATATGGCTACACCTTC
>TRBV7-3|NA|TRBJ1-2|TRBD1
CASSLEGDSFAGYTF
TGTGCCAGCAGCTTAGAAGGGGACAGTTTTGCTGGCTACACCTTC
>TRBV4-1|NA|TRBJ1-2|TRBD1
CASSQGDRDSYGYTF
TGCGCCAGCAGCCAAGGAGACAGGGATAGCTATGGCTACACCTTC
>TRBV14|NA|TRBJ2-4|NA
CASSQAGAQNIQYF
TGTGCCAGCAGCCAAGCAGGGGCCCAAAACATTCAGTACTTC
>TRBV9|few|TRBJ1-1|NA
CASSVGPSNTEAFF
TGTGCCAGCAGCGTTGGTCCTTCGAACACTGAAGCTTTCTTT
>TRBV19|NA|TRBJ1-5|TRBD1
CASSSNRGYQPQHF
TGTGCCAGTAGTTCAAACAGGGGTTATCAGCCCCAGCATTTT
>TRBV18|once|TRBJ2-7|NA
CASSPPAGSSYEQYF
TGTGCCAGCTCACCACCGGCCGGCAGCTCCTACGAGCAGTACTTC
>TRBV7-2|NA|TRBJ2-7|TRBD1
CASRLPGTGLREQYF
TGTGCCAGCAGGTTACCCGGGACAGGTCTTCGAGAGCAGTACTTC
>TRBV2|NA|TRBJ1-3|NA
CASSIQGNTIYF
TGTGCCAGCAGTATACAGGGAAACACCATATATTTT
>TRBV5-1|NA|TRBJ2-5|NA
CASSLPSGSQETQYF
TGCGCCAGCAGCTTACCCAGTGGTAGCCAAGAGACCCAGTACTTC
>TRBV5-1|NA|TRBJ2-5|TRBD2
CASSRTAPLLAGQGLGAGETQYF
TGCGCCAGCAGCCGGACCGCTCCCCTTCTAGCGGGACAAGGGTTGGGGGCTGGCGAGACCCAGTACTTC
>TRBV5-1|few|TRBJ2-7|TRBD1
CASSLGQGAYEQYF
TGCGCCAGCAGCTTGGGACAGGGCGCCTACGAGCAGTACTTC
>TRBV7-3|NA|TRBJ1-1|NA
CASTPGSGNTEAFF
TGTGCCAGCACCCCGGGTTCAGGGAACACTGAAGCTTTCTTT
>TRBV29-1|NA|TRBJ2-5|TRBD1
CSVEETGKEETQYF
TGCAGCGTTGAGGAGACAGGGAAGGAAGAGACCCAGTACTTC
>TRBV18|NA|TRBJ2-1|NA
CASSPPGAGDSGVLFF
TGTGCCAGCTCACCACCGGGGGCAGGGGACTCCGGGGTGTTGTTCTTC
>TRBV5-1|NA|TRBJ2-7|TRBD2
CASSLVGTSPKNNEQYF
TGCGCCAGCAGCTTGGTCGGGACTAGCCCGAAGAACAACGAGCAGTACTTC
>TRBV7-3|once|TRBJ2-2|TRBD2
CASSILAGDIGELFF
TGTGCCAGCAGCATACTAGCGGGAGATATCGGGGAGCTGTTTTTT
>TRBV12-5|NA|TRBJ2-3|TRBD1
CASAPPRTGGTDTQYF
TGTGCTAGTGCCCCTCCCCGGACAGGGGGGACAGATACGCAGTATTTT
>TRBV7-8|NA|TRBJ2-3|NA
CASSSPGGPTDTQYF
TGTGCCAGCAGCTCACCCGGAGGGCCCACAGATACGCAGTATTTT
>TRBV6-5|NA|TRBJ2-7|NA
CASSYVAATYEQYF
TGTGCCAGCAGTTACGTTGCGGCAACCTACGAGCAGTACTTC
>TRBV6-1|NA|TRBJ1-2|NA
CASSPGGAYGYTF
TGTGCCAGCAGTCCGGGGGGCGCCTATGGCTACACCTTC
>TRBV15|once|TRBJ1-2|NA
CATSRGLSDRSRYGYTF
TGTGCCACCAGCAGAGGCCTCTCCGACAGGAGCCGCTATGGCTACACCTTC
>TRBV7-9|once|TRBJ2-7|TRBD1
CASSFTGGYEQYF
TGTGCCAGCAGCTTCACAGGGGGCTACGAGCAGTACTTC
>TRBV5-1|NA|TRBJ1-1|TRBD1
CASSVTGGRAEAFF
TGCGCCAGCAGCGTGACAGGGGGCAGAGCTGAAGCTTTCTTT
>TRBV30|NA|TRBJ1-2|TRBD1
CAWSSGTVYGYTF
TGTGCCTGGAGTTCAGGGACAGTCTATGGCTACACCTTC